Here is one T cell receptor beta chain with its context. Profiled with immunoSEQ multiplex PCR; TCRdb holds only in-frame clones, not every one. The sample records about 92,000 clones, 80% being singletons. This record belongs to a study of blood T cell repertoires in COVID-19. The TCR sequence derives from a woman aged 70 to 79 with acute or convalescent COVID-19. Sequenced sample: peripheral blood.

The CDR3 here is CASMKEGTYEQYF. The CDR3 nucleotides are TGTGCCAGCATGAAGGAGGGTACCTACGAGCAGTACTTC. The chain recombines TRBV6-5 with TRBJ2-7, with D perhaps matching TRBD2 (6 bases). The CDR3 is made up of 13 amino acids. CDR1 and CDR2 (germline): MNHEY, SVGAGI. V was clipped by 7 bases and J by 2 bases, with 12 bases between them.